The clone carrying this TCR beta chain appeared a few times. This record belongs to a study of control samples from healthy donors and cancer patients. Using immunoSEQ multiplex PCR, the repertoire was profiled, and TCRdb retains in-frame clones only, with some absent. The sample carries approximately 46,000 clones, about 90% recorded once. Germline values: CDR1 SGHRS, CDR2 YFSETQ. V shed 2 bases, J shed 4 bases, and the junction held 6 bases outside the gene matches. The CDR3 runs 15 residues. Input material: PBMCs. V gene TRBV5-1 combines with J gene TRBJ2-1; 7 nucleotides align to TRBD2. The clonotype originates from a woman aged 55-69 years with lung cancer. The CDR3 DNA sequence: TGCGCCAGCAGCTTCTTGCGGGAGCCTTACAATGAGCAGTTCTTC. Residues: CASSFLREPYNEQFF. Full variable domain (outside the CDR3, taken from reference TRBV5-1 and TRBJ2-1): KAGVTQTPRYLIKTRGQQVTLSCSPISGHRSVSWYQQTPGQGLQFLFEYFSETQRNKGNFPGRFSGRQFSNSRSEMNVSTLELGDSALYLCASSFLREPYNEQFFGPGTRLTVL.